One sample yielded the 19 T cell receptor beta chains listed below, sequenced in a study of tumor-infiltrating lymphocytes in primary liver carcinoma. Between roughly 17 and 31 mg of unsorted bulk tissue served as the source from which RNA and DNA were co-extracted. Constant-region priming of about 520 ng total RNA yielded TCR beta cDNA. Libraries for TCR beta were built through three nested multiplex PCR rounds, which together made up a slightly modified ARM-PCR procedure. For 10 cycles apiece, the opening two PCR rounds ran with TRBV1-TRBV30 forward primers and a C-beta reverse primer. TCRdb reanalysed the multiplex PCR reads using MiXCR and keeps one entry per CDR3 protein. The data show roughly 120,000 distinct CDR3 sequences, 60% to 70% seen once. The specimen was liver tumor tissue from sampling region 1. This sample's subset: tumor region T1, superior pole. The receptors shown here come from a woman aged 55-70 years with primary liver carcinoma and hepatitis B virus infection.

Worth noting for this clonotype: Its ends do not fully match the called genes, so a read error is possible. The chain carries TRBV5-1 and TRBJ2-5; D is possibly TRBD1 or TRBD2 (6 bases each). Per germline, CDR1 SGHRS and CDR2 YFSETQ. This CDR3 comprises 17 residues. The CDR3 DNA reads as TGCGTCAGCAGCTTGGGCCTAGGGGGGATTCTCCAAGGGACCCAGTACTTC. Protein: CVSSLGLGGILQGTQYF.

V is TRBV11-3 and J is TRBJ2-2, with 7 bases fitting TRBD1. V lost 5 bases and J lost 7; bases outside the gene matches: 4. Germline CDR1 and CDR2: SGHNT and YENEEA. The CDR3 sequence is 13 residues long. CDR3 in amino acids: CASSPGDSGELFF. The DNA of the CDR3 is TGTGCCAGCAGCCCTGGGGACAGCGGGGAGCTGTTTTTT.

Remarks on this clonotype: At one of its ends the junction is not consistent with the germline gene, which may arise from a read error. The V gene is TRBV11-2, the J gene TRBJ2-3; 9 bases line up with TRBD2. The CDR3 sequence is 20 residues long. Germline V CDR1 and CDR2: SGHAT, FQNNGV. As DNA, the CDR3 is TGTGACAGCAGCTTAGGTCTAAGTGGATTAGCGGGAGAAGGGATAGATACGCAGTATTTT. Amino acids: CDSSLGLSGLAGEGIDTQYF.

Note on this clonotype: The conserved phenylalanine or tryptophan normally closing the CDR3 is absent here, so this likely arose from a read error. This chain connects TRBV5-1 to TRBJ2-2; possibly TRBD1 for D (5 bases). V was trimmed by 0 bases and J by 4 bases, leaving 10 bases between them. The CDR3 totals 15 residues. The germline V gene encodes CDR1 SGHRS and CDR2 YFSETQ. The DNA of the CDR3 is TGCGCCAGCAGCTTGGTGCAGGGCTCCACCGGGGAGCTGTTTTCT. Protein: CASSLVQGSTGELFS.

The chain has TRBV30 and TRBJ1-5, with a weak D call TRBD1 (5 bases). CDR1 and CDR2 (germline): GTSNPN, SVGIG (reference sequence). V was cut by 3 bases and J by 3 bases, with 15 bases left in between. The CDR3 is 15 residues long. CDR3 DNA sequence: TGTGCCTGGAGAGTACACTCAGGGAACAATCAGCCCCAGCATTTT. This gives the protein CAWRVHSGNNQPQHF.

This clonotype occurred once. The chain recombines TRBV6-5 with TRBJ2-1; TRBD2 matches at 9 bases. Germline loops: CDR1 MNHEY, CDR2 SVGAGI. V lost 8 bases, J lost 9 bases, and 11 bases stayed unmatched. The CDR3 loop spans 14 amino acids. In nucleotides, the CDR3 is TGTGCCAGCGAGTTAGTAGCGGGAGTCGGTGAGCAGTTCTTC. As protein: CASELVAGVGEQFF.

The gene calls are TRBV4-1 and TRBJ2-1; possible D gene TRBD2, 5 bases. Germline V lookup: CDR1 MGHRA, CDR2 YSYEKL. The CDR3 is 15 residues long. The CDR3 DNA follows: TGCACAAGCAGTCCCACGGACTCGAGAAGCGTTGAGCAGTTCTTC. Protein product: CTSSPTDSRSVEQFF.

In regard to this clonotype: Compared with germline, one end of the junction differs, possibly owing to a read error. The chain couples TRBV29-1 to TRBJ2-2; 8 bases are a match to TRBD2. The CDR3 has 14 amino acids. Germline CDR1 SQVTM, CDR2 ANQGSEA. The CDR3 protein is CSVGGLVNPGELFF. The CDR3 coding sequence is TGCAGCGTAGGGGGACTAGTGAACCCCGGGGAACTGTTTTTT.

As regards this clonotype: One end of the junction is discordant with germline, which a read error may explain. Here the CDR3 reads CAGSQMGQGRTYEQYF. CDR3 bases: TGTGCCGGCAGCCAGATGGGACAGGGAAGAACCTACGAGCAGTACTTC. V and J are TRBV14 and TRBJ2-7; 9 bases are a match to TRBD1. This CDR3 is 16 amino acids long. The germline gives CDR1 SGHDN, CDR2 FVKESK.

DNA for the CDR3: TGTGCTAACAGCCCTCGGACAGCAGGACTACACGAGCAGTACTTC. Translated: CANSPRTAGLHEQYF. This rearrangement joins TRBV11-1 to TRBJ2-7; the D gene could be TRBD1 or TRBD2 (6 bases each). Germline values: CDR1 SGHAT, CDR2 FQDESV (reference sequence). The CDR3 totals 15 residues.

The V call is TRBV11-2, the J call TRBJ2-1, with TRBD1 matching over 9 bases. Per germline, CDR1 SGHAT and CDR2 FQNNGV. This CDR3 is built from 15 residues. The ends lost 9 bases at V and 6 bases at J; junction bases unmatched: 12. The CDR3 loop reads CARSLRDRELNEQFF. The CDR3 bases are TGTGCCAGGAGCCTGCGGGACAGGGAACTCAATGAGCAGTTCTTC.

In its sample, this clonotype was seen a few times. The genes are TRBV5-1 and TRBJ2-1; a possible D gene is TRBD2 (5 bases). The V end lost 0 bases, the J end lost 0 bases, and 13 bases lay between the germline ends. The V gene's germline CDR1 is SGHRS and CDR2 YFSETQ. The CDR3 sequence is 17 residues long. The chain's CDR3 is CASSLAPGSGSYNEQFF. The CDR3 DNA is TGCGCCAGCAGCTTGGCCCCGGGGTCGGGCTCCTACAATGAGCAGTTCTTC. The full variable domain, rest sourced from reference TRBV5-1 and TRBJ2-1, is KAGVTQTPRYLIKTRGQQVTLSCSPISGHRSVSWYQQTPGQGLQFLFEYFSETQRNKGNFPGRFSGRQFSNSRSEMNVSTLELGDSALYLCASSLAPGSGSYNEQFFGPGTRLTVL.

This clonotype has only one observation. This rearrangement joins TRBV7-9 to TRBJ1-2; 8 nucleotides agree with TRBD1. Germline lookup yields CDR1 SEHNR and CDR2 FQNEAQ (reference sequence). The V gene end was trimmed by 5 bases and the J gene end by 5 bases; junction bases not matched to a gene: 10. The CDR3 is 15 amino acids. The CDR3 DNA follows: TGTGCCAGCAGCCAGGGACAGGCCCCCATTTATGGCTACACCTTC. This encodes CASSQGQAPIYGYTF.

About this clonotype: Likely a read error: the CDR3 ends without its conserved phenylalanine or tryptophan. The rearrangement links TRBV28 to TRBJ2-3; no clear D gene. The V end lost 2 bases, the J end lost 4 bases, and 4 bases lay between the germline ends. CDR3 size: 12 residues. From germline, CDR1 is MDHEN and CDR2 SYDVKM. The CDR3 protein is CASSLLSDTQYL. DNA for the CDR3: TGTGCCAGCAGTTTACTCTCAGATACGCAGTATCTT.

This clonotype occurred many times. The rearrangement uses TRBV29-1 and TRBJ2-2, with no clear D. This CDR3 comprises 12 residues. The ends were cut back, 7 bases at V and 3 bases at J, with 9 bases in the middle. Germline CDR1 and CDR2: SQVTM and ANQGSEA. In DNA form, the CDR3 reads TGCAGCGCACCAGAACACACCGGGGAGCTGTTTTTT. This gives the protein CSAPEHTGELFF.

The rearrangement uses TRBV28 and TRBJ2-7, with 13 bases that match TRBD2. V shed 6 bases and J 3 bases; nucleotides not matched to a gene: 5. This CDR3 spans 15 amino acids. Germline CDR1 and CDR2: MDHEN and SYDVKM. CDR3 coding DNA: TGTGCCAGCAGCCTGGGACTAGCGGGGTTCTACGAGCAGTACTTC. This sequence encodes CASSLGLAGFYEQYF.

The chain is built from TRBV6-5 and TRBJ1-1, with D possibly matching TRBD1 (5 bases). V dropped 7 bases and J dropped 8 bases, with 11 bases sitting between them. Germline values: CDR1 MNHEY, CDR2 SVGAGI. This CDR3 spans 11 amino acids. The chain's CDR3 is CASTYGTEAFF. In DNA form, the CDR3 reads TGTGCCAGCACCTACGGGACCGAAGCTTTCTTT.

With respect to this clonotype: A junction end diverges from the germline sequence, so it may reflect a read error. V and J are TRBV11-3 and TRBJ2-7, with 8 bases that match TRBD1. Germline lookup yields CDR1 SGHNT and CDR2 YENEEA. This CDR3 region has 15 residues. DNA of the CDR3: TGTGCCAGCAACTTAGTGACAGGGGACTCCTTCGAGCAGTATTTC. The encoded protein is CASNLVTGDSFEQYF.

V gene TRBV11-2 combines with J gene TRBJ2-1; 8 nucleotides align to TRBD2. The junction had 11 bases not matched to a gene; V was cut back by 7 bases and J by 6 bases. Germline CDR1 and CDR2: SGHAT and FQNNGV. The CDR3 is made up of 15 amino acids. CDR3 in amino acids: CASTVGAGGINEQFF. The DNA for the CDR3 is TGTGCCAGCACTGTGGGGGCGGGAGGTATCAATGAGCAGTTCTTC.